The clone carrying this TCR beta chain was observed once. This specimen comes from a study of beta chain features in type 1 diabetes. As every portion of the isolated RNA was reverse transcribed, the sequencing read expressed TCRB transcripts. Sequencing used immunoSEQ multiplex PCR; TCRdb keeps in-frame clones, though not all of them. The sample lists hundreds of thousands of clones, 15% occurring once. About 120 mL of blood, on average, came from one heparinised draw per donor. The sequence derives from a man aged 18 to 30 in good health. Sequenced input: naive CD4+ T cells from blood.

The CDR3 loop reads CASSPGGAGNTEAFF. In nucleotides, the CDR3 is TGCGCCAGCAGCCCAGGGGGCGCGGGGAACACTGAAGCTTTCTTT. This rearrangement joins TRBV4-3 to TRBJ1-1; 8 bases are shared with TRBD1. The CDR3 runs 15 residues. With V trimmed by 4 bases and J by 1 base, 5 bases remained unmatched. Germline-derived CDR1 and CDR2 are LGHNA and YSLEER.